This is a list of T cell receptor beta chains from one sample in a study of liver allograft versus peripheral blood T cells. TCRdb passed the reads through MiXCR, listing each CDR3 protein once. Of over 10,000 distinct CDR3 sequences listed, 18% were seen once; the top ten hold 1.5% to 2%. Receptors originate from a human patient who had a liver transplant. Part of the T cells may come from the graft donor. CDR3s include the opening cysteine and the closing phenylalanine or tryptophan. A D gene is named only where the DNA matches it firmly. Clone size is shown for a subset of rows, as once, few, many or a class of expanded clone.

size: few
V: TRBV25-1
D: -
J: TRBJ1-1
CDR3: CASSEYGTINTEAFF
DNA: TGTGCCAGCAGTGAATATGGGACAATTAACACTGAAGCTTTCTTT

size: many
V: TRBV19
D: -
J: TRBJ2-7
CDR3: CASSAIPLFYEQYF
DNA: TGTGCCAGTAGTGCCATACCCCTCTTCTACGAGCAGTACTTC

size: -
V: TRBV9
D: -
J: TRBJ1-1
CDR3: CASSVDDTVQAFF
DNA: TGTGCCAGCAGCGTAGACGATACAGTGCAAGCTTTCTTT

size: medium-sized
V: TRBV7-2
D: -
J: TRBJ2-3
CDR3: CASSFQGADTQYF
DNA: TGTGCCAGCAGCTTCCAGGGCGCAGATACGCAGTATTTT

size: medium-sized
V: TRBV6-6
D: TRBD1
J: TRBJ1-4
CDR3: CASSSDRGAYEKLFF
DNA: TGTGCCAGCAGTTCCGACAGGGGCGCTTACGAAAAACTGTTTTTT

size: many
V: TRBV5-4
D: TRBD2
J: TRBJ2-1
CDR3: CASSLNSGGSYNEQFF
DNA: TGTGCCAGCAGCTTGAATAGCGGGGGCTCCTACAATGAGCAGTTCTTC

size: few
V: TRBV5-1
D: TRBD2
J: TRBJ2-1
CDR3: CASSLSGAGYNEQFF
DNA: TGCGCCAGCAGCTTAAGCGGGGCGGGGTACAATGAGCAGTTCTTC

size: -
V: TRBV20-1
D: -
J: TRBJ1-3
CDR3: CSARADRPGNTIYF
DNA: TGCAGTGCTAGAGCCGACAGGCCTGGAAACACCATATATTTT

size: many
V: TRBV6-2/TRBV6-3
D: -
J: TRBJ1-5
CDR3: CASSYRGTNQPQHF
DNA: TGTGCCAGCAGTTACCGGGGCACCAATCAGCCCCAGCATTTT

size: medium-sized
V: TRBV28
D: TRBD2
J: TRBJ2-3
CDR3: CASSPNKIGLVVTDTQYF
DNA: TGTGCCAGCAGTCCCAATAAAATCGGACTAGTAGTGACAGATACGCAGTATTTT

size: many
V: TRBV6-6
D: -
J: TRBJ1-1
CDR3: CASSYSRETEAFF
DNA: TGTGCCAGCAGTTACTCGAGAGAAACTGAAGCTTTCTTT

size: few
V: TRBV7-2
D: -
J: TRBJ2-2
CDR3: CASTLENTGELFF
DNA: TGTGCCAGCACCTTAGAAAACACCGGGGAGCTGTTTTTT

size: -
V: TRBV14
D: -
J: TRBJ2-4
CDR3: CASSKGGVGQFDF
DNA: TGTGCCAGCAGCAAGGGAGGGGTAGGACAGTTCGACTTC

size: few
V: TRBV6-5
D: -
J: TRBJ2-7
CDR3: CASSRSLKGAYEQYF
DNA: TGTGCCAGCAGCAGATCCCTGAAAGGGGCCTACGAGCAGTACTTC

size: medium-sized
V: TRBV7-2
D: -
J: TRBJ1-5
CDR3: CASSSRTGSNQPQHF
DNA: TGTGCCAGCAGCTCCCGGACTGGGAGCAATCAGCCCCAGCATTTT

size: few
V: TRBV5-5
D: -
J: TRBJ1-6
CDR3: CASSLAGGKAYSSPLHF
DNA: TGTGCCAGCAGCTTGGCGGGGGGAAAGGCTTATAGTTCACCCCTCCACTTT

size: few
V: TRBV20-1
D: TRBD1
J: TRBJ2-1
CDR3: CSATEPGQGDSEQFF
DNA: TGCAGTGCTACCGAACCGGGACAGGGGGATAGTGAGCAGTTCTTC

size: -
V: TRBV5-5
D: -
J: TRBJ2-5
CDR3: CASSLVVGQETQYF
DNA: TGTGCCAGCAGCTTGGTTGTAGGGCAAGAGACCCAGTACTTC

size: medium-sized
V: TRBV19
D: -
J: TRBJ1-5
CDR3: CASSTPQAGWHLPQHF
DNA: TGTGCCAGTAGTACGCCCCAGGCAGGTTGGCATCTGCCCCAGCATTTT

size: -
V: TRBV7-2
D: -
J: TRBJ2-5
CDR3: CASSPRGRDQTQYF
DNA: TGTGCCAGCAGCCCCCGCGGTCGGGACCAGACCCAGTACTTC

size: few
V: TRBV14
D: -
J: TRBJ1-1
CDR3: CASRGSPNTEAFF
DNA: TGTGCCAGCAGAGGCTCTCCGAACACTGAAGCTTTCTTT

size: -
V: TRBV11-2
D: TRBD1
J: TRBJ1-6
CDR3: CASSTRQGPGSPLHF
DNA: TGTGCCAGCAGCACAAGACAGGGACCAGGTTCACCCCTCCACTTT

size: -
V: TRBV5-3
D: -
J: TRBJ1-1
CDR3: CARSSDLEFTEAFF
DNA: TGTGCCAGAAGCTCGGACCTAGAGTTTACTGAAGCTTTCTTT

size: medium-sized
V: TRBV6-1
D: -
J: TRBJ2-2
CDR3: CASKILDNYGELFF
DNA: TGTGCCAGCAAAATACTAGACAATTACGGGGAGCTGTTTTTT

size: medium-sized
V: TRBV29-1
D: -
J: TRBJ2-1
CDR3: CSVLGGEDRFDNEQFF
DNA: TGCAGCGTGCTCGGAGGGGAGGACAGATTCGACAATGAGCAGTTCTTC

size: few
V: TRBV28
D: TRBD1
J: TRBJ2-5
CDR3: CASSLGAGTGGQETQYF
DNA: TGTGCCAGCAGTTTAGGGGCCGGGACAGGGGGACAAGAGACCCAGTACTTC

size: medium-sized
V: TRBV6-5
D: TRBD1
J: TRBJ1-6
CDR3: CASSSARTGAPLHF
DNA: TGTGCCAGCAGTTCCGCCCGGACAGGAGCACCCCTCCACTTT

size: -
V: TRBV20-1
D: -
J: TRBJ1-4
CDR3: CSAKRGRRTTNEKLFF
DNA: TGCAGTGCTAAAAGGGGCAGGAGAACAACTAATGAAAAACTGTTTTTT

size: -
V: TRBV12-3/TRBV12-4
D: -
J: TRBJ2-7
CDR3: CASTWGKRGYEQYF
DNA: TGTGCCAGCACCTGGGGCAAGAGGGGCTACGAGCAGTACTTC

size: many
V: TRBV6-2/TRBV6-3
D: -
J: TRBJ2-7
CDR3: CASSSHRTLHEQYF
DNA: TGTGCCAGCAGTTCCCATCGGACCCTCCACGAGCAGTACTTC

size: -
V: TRBV5-5
D: TRBD1
J: TRBJ2-7
CDR3: CASSLGPQGAGAYEQYF
DNA: TGTGCCAGCAGCTTGGGACCACAGGGGGCCGGGGCGTACGAGCAGTACTTC

size: medium-sized
V: TRBV19
D: -
J: TRBJ2-6
CDR3: CASSIGASGANVLTF
DNA: TGTGCCAGTAGTATAGGAGCCTCTGGGGCCAACGTCCTGACTTTC

size: -
V: TRBV30
D: -
J: TRBJ1-3
CDR3: CAWSLLGSGGNTIYF
DNA: TGTGCCTGGAGTCTTCTGGGTAGTGGCGGAAACACCATATATTTT

size: many
V: TRBV6-1
D: -
J: TRBJ2-5
CDR3: CASSILPVPLGRETQYF
DNA: TGTGCCAGCAGTATTCTCCCAGTGCCCTTAGGGAGAGAGACCCAGTACTTC

size: -
V: TRBV12-3/TRBV12-4
D: -
J: TRBJ2-2
CDR3: CASSLVSGYTGELFF
DNA: TGTGCCAGCAGTTTAGTGTCCGGGTACACCGGGGAGCTGTTTTTT